The 25 T cell receptor beta chains presented below share a single source sample, sequenced in a study of blood T cell repertoires in COVID-19. Repertoires were generated with immunoSEQ multiplex PCR, while TCRdb's copy carries only in-frame clones and drops some. The sample lists around 160,000 clones, roughly 76% occurring once. The specimen sequenced was peripheral blood. These receptors came from a human donor with acute or convalescent COVID-19. The donor label of this sample is uncertain.

The gene calls are TRBV9 and TRBJ2-5; TRBD2 matches 11 bases. CDR3 size: 17 residues. The trim removed 2 bases at V and 5 bases at J, leaving 11 bases unmatched. Germline CDR1 SGDLS, CDR2 YYNGEE. CDR3 sequence reads: CASSVPSGTSGGETQYF. CDR3 DNA sequence: TGTGCCAGCAGCGTCCCAAGCGGAACTAGCGGGGGTGAGACCCAGTACTTC.

CDR3 in amino acids: CASSLVIGELFF. For the CDR3, the DNA is TGTGCCAGCAGCTTGGTTATCGGGGAGCTGTTTTTT. The gene calls are TRBV5-4 and TRBJ2-2; D ambiguous. V was trimmed by 0 bases and J by 7 bases, leaving 4 bases between them. The germline V gene has CDR1 SGHNT and CDR2 YYREEE (reference sequence). The CDR3 length is 12 residues.

This clone was detected a few times. A junction end diverges from the germline sequence, so it may reflect a read error. The chain carries TRBV19 and TRBJ1-2; D ambiguous. There are 13 residues in the CDR3. Germline V gives CDR1 LNHDA, CDR2 SQIVND (reference sequence). The CDR3 coding sequence is TGTGCCAGTAGAAACCGGTCTAATTATGGCTACACCTTC. Translation gives CASRNRSNYGYTF. The whole variable domain, filled in from reference TRBV19 and TRBJ1-2, reads DGGITQSPKYLFRKEGQNVTLSCEQNLNHDAMYWYRQDPGQGLRLIYYSQIVNDFQKGDIAEGYSVSREKKESFPLTVTSAQKNPTAFYLCASRNRSNYGYTFGSGTRLTVV.

J is TRBJ2-3 and V is TRBV5-1, with 10 nucleotides matching TRBD1. The ends lost 0 bases at V and 4 bases at J; junction bases unmatched: 17. The CDR3 has 20 residues. Germline V CDR1 and CDR2: SGHRS, YFSETQ. DNA of the CDR3: TGCGCCAGCAGCTTGGCCGGGAGGGCGGGGACAGGGGCCGGCGCAGATACGCAGTATTTT. Its protein product is CASSLAGRAGTGAGADTQYF. Variable domain in full (rest from reference TRBV5-1 and TRBJ2-3): KAGVTQTPRYLIKTRGQQVTLSCSPISGHRSVSWYQQTPGQGLQFLFEYFSETQRNKGNFPGRFSGRQFSNSRSEMNVSTLELGDSALYLCASSLAGRAGTGAGADTQYFGPGTRLTVL.

This clone was counted a few times. This chain links TRBV4-2 with TRBJ2-2; no reliable D call. The CDR3 contains 15 residues. Trimming removed 0 bases from V and 1 base from J, with 6 bases in between. The germline V gene has CDR1 LGHNA and CDR2 YNFKEQ. CDR3 amino acids: CASSQESQNTGELFF. The CDR3 nucleotides are TGTGCCAGCAGCCAAGAATCCCAGAACACCGGGGAGCTGTTTTTT.

The chain is built from TRBV4-1 and TRBJ1-1; D remains ambiguous. CDR3 size: 15 residues. V was pared by 1 base and J by 1 base, with 10 bases between. The germline V gene encodes CDR1 MGHRA and CDR2 YSYEKL. CDR3 in amino acids: CASSQGVTPNTEAFF. CDR3 nucleotides: TGCGCCAGCAGCCAAGGGGTGACACCGAACACTGAAGCTTTCTTT.

This chain uses TRBV5-1 with TRBJ2-1, with a possible D match to TRBD1 (6 bases). CDR1 and CDR2 from the germline V gene are SGHRS and YFSETQ. V shed 4 bases and J shed 3 bases, with 11 bases lying between them. This CDR3 has 14 amino acids. CDR3 region: CASSPGQSYNEQFF. The CDR3 region has the DNA TGCGCCAGCAGCCCCGGACAGAGCTACAATGAGCAGTTCTTC.

The J gene is TRBJ1-1, the V gene TRBV19, with 9 bases lining up with TRBD1. CDR3 length: 16 amino acids. Unmatched junction bases numbered 9, after V lost 3 bases and J lost 4 bases. The germline V gene has CDR1 LNHDA and CDR2 SQIVND (reference sequence). CDR3 sequence (DNA): TGTGCCAGTAGTATCGGACAGGGGAGGGTGTTCACTGAAGCTTTCTTT. This translates into CASSIGQGRVFTEAFF.

The chain has TRBV9 and TRBJ1-2, with 10 bases lining up with TRBD1. V trimming: 2 bases; J trimming: 10 bases; junction bases outside the gene matches: 14. From germline, CDR1 is SGDLS and CDR2 YYNGEE. There are 16 residues in the CDR3. Here the CDR3 DNA reads TGTGCCAGCAGCGTGGGGACAGGGGCCGCCTCGTTTTACTACACCTTC. Protein product: CASSVGTGAASFYYTF.

The J gene is TRBJ2-2, the V gene TRBV6-2 or TRBV6-3; possibly TRBD2 for D (6 bases). The V end was cut by 4 bases, the J end by 6 bases, with 12 bases between. This CDR3 has 14 amino acids. Germline V gene sequence: CDR1 MNHEY, CDR2 SVGEGT. CDR3 nucleotide sequence: TGTGCCAGCAGTTCGGAGGGTTGGGCCGGGGAGCTGTTTTTT. It translates to CASSSEGWAGELFF.

The chain has TRBV11-3 and TRBJ2-1; perhaps TRBD2 as D (6 bases). V lost 3 bases, J lost 7 bases, and 16 bases lay in between. Per germline, CDR1 SGHNT and CDR2 YENEEA. This CDR3 region has 15 residues. The CDR3 region has the DNA TGTGCCAGCAGCTTGGGGGGTGGACGGACTAATGAGCAGTTCTTC. This translates into CASSLGGGRTNEQFF.

This clone was recorded at least ten times. The chain recombines TRBV7-6 with TRBJ2-7; TRBD1 aligns across 10 bases. The CDR3 is 16 residues long. Germline V gene lookup returns CDR1 SGHVS and CDR2 FNYEAQ. Trimming took 1 base from V and 3 from J; bases not matched to a gene: 6. CDR3 loop: CASSLEIGQGGYEQYF. For the CDR3, the DNA is TGTGCCAGCAGCTTAGAAATAGGACAGGGGGGCTACGAGCAGTACTTC.

This clone was found once. The chain recombines TRBV27 with TRBJ2-3; no firm D call. This CDR3 has 13 residues. V dropped 2 bases and J dropped 2 bases, with 5 bases sitting between them. Germline V lookup: CDR1 MNHEY, CDR2 SMNVEV (reference sequence). The CDR3 is CASSLQVTDTQYF. CDR3 nucleotides: TGTGCCAGCAGTTTACAGGTCACAGATACGCAGTATTTT.

The CDR3 DNA is TGTGCCACCAGTTCCACGCAGAATCAGCCCCAGCATTTT. Translating it yields CATSSTQNQPQHF. V gene TRBV24-1 combines with J gene TRBJ1-5; D ambiguous. From germline, CDR1 is KGHDR and CDR2 SFDVKD. V was cut by 6 bases and J by 4 bases, with 9 bases left in between. CDR3 length: 13 residues.

This clone has only a few counts. V gene TRBV6-5 combines with J gene TRBJ2-7; 8 bases fit TRBD1. Germline assignment: CDR1 MNHEY and CDR2 SVGAGI. After removal of 6 bases from V and 3 bases from J, the junction contained 7 bases not matched to a gene. This CDR3 has 14 residues. The chain's CDR3 is CASSHEDRVYEQYF. The CDR3 DNA reads as TGTGCCAGCAGCCACGAGGACAGGGTCTACGAGCAGTACTTC.

The chain carries TRBV3-1 (or the pseudogene TRBV3-2) and TRBJ2-3; 9 nucleotides match TRBD1. Germline-derived CDR1 and CDR2 are LGHDT and YNNKEL (reference sequence). This CDR3 has 15 residues. J was trimmed by 6 bases and V by 0 bases; bases with no gene match: 4. This CDR3 reads CASSQEGQGMDTQYF. Written as DNA, the CDR3 is TGTGCCAGCAGCCAAGAAGGACAGGGGATGGATACGCAGTATTTT.

The genes are TRBV5-4 and TRBJ2-1; TRBD2 aligns across 11 bases. Looked up from germline, CDR1 is SGHNT and CDR2 is YYREEE (reference sequence). V lost 6 bases, J lost 4 bases, and 6 bases stayed unmatched. This CDR3 has 15 amino acids. The CDR3 loop is CASTPSGGRYNEQFF. DNA for the CDR3: TGTGCCAGCACCCCTAGCGGGGGGCGTTACAATGAGCAGTTCTTC.

The rearrangement joins TRBV5-6 to TRBJ2-7; TRBD1 matches 9 bases. Germline V gene sequence: CDR1 SGHDT, CDR2 YYEEEE. This CDR3 contains 17 residues. Trimming removed 4 bases from V and 3 bases from J; junction bases left unmatched: 14. The CDR3 is CASSRAGWTGAFYEQYV. CDR3 DNA sequence: TGTGCCAGCAGCCGGGCGGGGTGGACAGGGGCCTTCTACGAGCAGTACGTC.

The chain links TRBV27 to TRBJ2-3; D is possibly TRBD2 (5 bases). CDR1 is MNHEY, CDR2 SMNVEV, per germline (reference sequence). This CDR3 spans 15 amino acids. The V gene lost 2 bases and the J gene lost 3 bases, with 12 bases spanning the gap. CDR3 region: CASSLTARRTDTQYF. CDR3 sequence (DNA): TGTGCCAGCAGTTTAACCGCCAGGAGGACAGATACGCAGTATTTT.

The rearrangement links TRBV5-5 to TRBJ2-1, with 12 bases that match TRBD1. CDR3 size: 15 residues. The V and J ends lost 6 bases and 8 bases, in that order; junction bases with no gene match: 9. Germline V lookup: CDR1 SGHKS, CDR2 YYEKEE (reference sequence). CDR3 nucleotide sequence: TGTGCCAGCACCCGGGGGACAGGGGGCATCGATGAGCAGTTCTTC. It encodes CASTRGTGGIDEQFF.

In DNA form, the CDR3 reads TGTGCCAGCAGTCAATCAGTGGGGGGGCCCCAGCATTTT. Protein: CASSQSVGGPQHF. The gene calls are TRBV12-3 or TRBV12-4 and TRBJ1-5; D might be TRBD1 (5 bases). CDR3 length: 13 residues. Trimming shortened V by 5 bases and J by 9 bases, and 14 bases separated the two germline ends.

V and J are TRBV7-2 and TRBJ2-1, with 14 bases identical to TRBD2. The CDR3 is 17 amino acids. Germline V gives CDR1 SGHTA, CDR2 FQGNSA. The trim removed 4 bases at V and 2 bases at J, leaving 4 bases unmatched. In nucleotides, the CDR3 is TGTGCCAGCAGCTCCTGGACTAGCGGGGGGACCTACAATGAGCAGTTCTTC. Its protein is CASSSWTSGGTYNEQFF.

This clone appeared once. The CDR3 nucleotides are TGTGCCATCAGTGGGACAGGGCTGGGAAGCACTGAAGCTTTCTTT. It encodes CAISGTGLGSTEAFF. The J gene is TRBJ1-1, the V gene TRBV10-3; 8 bases align to TRBD1. Germline lookup yields CDR1 ENHRY and CDR2 SYGVKD. The CDR3 extends over 15 amino acids. V trimming: 4 bases; J trimming: 4 bases; junction bases outside the gene matches: 8.

This chain connects TRBV14 to TRBJ2-5, with D tentatively TRBD2 (6 bases). V dropped 6 bases and J dropped 4 bases, with 12 bases sitting between them. Germline lookup yields CDR1 SGHDN and CDR2 FVKESK. This CDR3 has 13 residues. The CDR3 nucleotides are TGTGCCAGCAGAGAGCAGGGAGGAGAGACCCAGTACTTC. Its translation is CASREQGGETQYF. Based on the CDR3 plus reference TRBV14 and TRBJ2-5, the full variable domain is EAGVTQFPSHSVIEKGQTVTLRCDPISGHDNLYWYRRVMGKEIKFLLHFVKESKQDESGMPNNRFLAERTGGTYSTLKVQPAELEDSGVYFCASREQGGETQYFGPGTRLLVL.

The chain combines TRBV2 with TRBJ1-1; 9 bases agree with TRBD1. Unmatched junction bases numbered 8, after V lost 3 bases and J lost 3 bases. Germline V gene sequence: CDR1 SNHLY, CDR2 FYNNEI. The CDR3 loop spans 16 amino acids. CDR3 amino acids: CASSEGQGRKDTEAFF. The CDR3 region has the DNA TGTGCCAGCAGTGAGGGACAGGGACGTAAGGACACTGAAGCTTTCTTT.